This T cell receptor beta chain was identified during a study of T cells in Graves' hyperthyroidism and ophthalmopathy (dated by TCRdb to the late 2010s). Some background on the complete study: Peripheral blood was sampled at the time of initial diagnosis, prior to any treatment. The roughly 100 discovery patients were randomly divided into training and test sets at a 7:3 ratio. The paper describes TCR Vbeta CDR3 sequencing of 140 or so peripheral blood samples, made up of 43 ophthalmopathy patients, over 70 hyperthyroidism patients and 17 progressor patients. After blood sampling, hyperthyroidism patients were treated with methimazole at a starting dose of 30 mg daily, and ophthalmopathy patients were treated with high-dose intravenous methylprednisolone. Prospective prediction of ophthalmopathy was tested in an independent validation cohort consisting of some 19 hyperthyroidism patients and 15 or so patients who later progressed to ophthalmopathy. Thyroid tissue and blood T-cell repertoires from several Graves' hyperthyroidism patients were also compared in the study. TCR V-J signatures able to tell the groups apart were searched for in a discovery cohort of some 100 patients, of whom around 42 had Graves' ophthalmopathy and roughly 59 had stable Graves' hyperthyroidism.

The V end loses 0 bases and the J end loses 0 bases, and a stretch of 13 bases separates them. Spanning cysteine to phenylalanine, the CDR3 consists of 16 amino acids. The CDR3 DNA has 48 bases and is translated from base 1. CDR1 and CDR2 are read off the germline V gene as SGHRS and YFSETQ. Hyperthyroidism patients were aged 18 to 65 years and newly diagnosed, with disease duration of less than 2 months. The study excluded patients with uncontrolled infections, other autoimmune diseases, pregnancy or lactation. Diagnoses were based on clinical symptoms, serum thyroxine and TRAb, thyroid ultrasound and orbital computed tomography. For progressor patients, blood was drawn at the first diagnosis of hyperthyroidism, before any ophthalmopathy symptoms had appeared. Ficoll-Paque density gradient centrifugation was used to isolate PBMCs from about 10 ml of fresh peripheral blood. Progressor patients were first diagnosed with Graves' hyperthyroidism and then developed ophthalmopathy during follow-up. Total RNA was extracted with Trizol reagent, and quality was checked on an Agilent 2100 Bioanalyzer.

Amplification of TCR beta CDR3 regions was carried out from RNA transcripts. The TCR CDR3 was subjected to a first round of RT-PCR using the HTBI primer set and the Qiagen OneStep RT-PCR kit. Libraries were constructed in a second round of multiplex PCR, after which size selection and purification were performed. The libraries were sequenced on an Illumina HiSeq2000 using paired-end 100 bp reads. The authors processed their data as follows. SOAPnuke was used to process the raw data, throwing out any read that contained adapters or uncalled bases, had a mean Phred below 15, or lacked an exact constant-primer or identifier match. COPE v1.2.5 was used to merge the high-quality paired reads, and each unique nucleotide sequence was defined as a clonotype. MiTCR v1.1 was used to align clonotypes to the IMGT TRBV, TRBD and TRBJ reference segments. The analysis was restricted to V-J combinations with a frequency above 0.0001, which together covered 99% to 99.2% of the repertoires. A TCS score was defined as the ratio of F50 (clonal expansion) to E x V (chaos), with BLOSUM62-based TCRdist applied between CDR3 peptides within each V-J. Welch's t-statistics and random forest reduced fewer than 600 V-J features to roughly 13, which were used in a naive Bayes classifier (R e1071). In-frame beta chains were kept once TCRdb had trimmed the public reads at Q25 with fastp and called clones with MiXCR. Each record represents a unique CDR3 protein, reported with the most common genes and DNA among its rows. None of the V and J calls come from the authors' own analysis; TCRdb made them. The sample has 250,000 or so distinct CDR3 sequences on record, around 15% of them singletons. The ten most abundant clones make up about 33% of the sample.

Ten or more counts support this clonotype. Its recognized antigen is unknown. The input lacks base qualities; no much larger clone sits a single base away. What the work shows at the level of the full study, not this receptor alone: Sample size was not statistically predetermined, and blinding of investigators to group allocation was not performed. A model built on a 13 V-J signature distinguished ophthalmopathy from stable hyperthyroidism, reaching about 88% sensitivity and about 81% specificity in cross-validation and 80%/75% in testing. Most expanded thyroid clonotypes (frequency above 0.001) were also detected in blood, a finding suggesting that blood repertoires may reflect thyroid immune responses. In validation, the model predicted progression to ophthalmopathy a median of 6.5 months before onset, with roughly 71% sensitivity and about 72% specificity.

The sequencing input was blood. This sequence uses TRBV5-1 and TRBJ2-7; the D gene is possibly TRBD1 or TRBD2, with 5 bases matching each. This clonotype originated in a woman aged 50 to 65 with Graves' hyperthyroidism that later progressed to Graves' ophthalmopathy. The sequenced DNA is TGCGCCAGCAGCTTGGAAGGGGACGGGTACTCCTACGAGCAGTACTTC. Its protein product is CASSLEGDGYSYEQYF.